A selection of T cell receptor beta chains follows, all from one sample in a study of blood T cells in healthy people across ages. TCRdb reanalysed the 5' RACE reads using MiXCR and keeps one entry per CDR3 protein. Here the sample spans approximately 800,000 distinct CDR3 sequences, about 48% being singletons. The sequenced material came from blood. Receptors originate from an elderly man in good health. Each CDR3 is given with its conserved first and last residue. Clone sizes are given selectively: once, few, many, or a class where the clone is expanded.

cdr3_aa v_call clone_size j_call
CSARTSGRAIYEQYF TRBV20-1 few TRBJ2-7
CASSLFGTGGGETQYF TRBV7-2 - TRBJ2-5
CASSLNREGQDEQYF TRBV12-3/TRBV12-4 - -
CASSPTGHLETQYF TRBV6-6 - TRBJ2-5
CASSLVGQGNSPPHF TRBV7-8 - TRBJ1-6
CSVDGGFNNEQFF TRBV29-1 - TRBJ2-1
CASSLFTRGGTAPGDEQYF TRBV5-1 - TRBJ2-7
CASSPGRALYGYTF TRBV18 few TRBJ1-2
CASSPASGIYNEQFF TRBV12-3/TRBV12-4 few TRBJ2-1
CSARAQGFGANVLTF TRBV20-1 - TRBJ2-6
CASSPPLALSSYNEQFF TRBV6-2/TRBV6-3 few TRBJ2-1
CASSLMGQGAFTEAFF TRBV5-1 once TRBJ1-1
CASRLTGPYEQYF TRBV28 few TRBJ2-7
CSVGPTGGSYEQYF TRBV29-1 few TRBJ2-7
CASTGSTIWHPYTF TRBV9 few TRBJ1-2
CASSPAGGRASASADTQYF TRBV6-1 - TRBJ2-3
CAIRVQADTDTQYF TRBV10-3 - TRBJ2-3
CASSRNTGGDYGNTF TRBV5-1 - TRBJ1-2
CASRRPLTAGKSYEQYF TRBV7-8 - TRBJ2-7
CASSEAEDFPISYNEQFF TRBV2 few TRBJ2-1
CASRLTSGDYNEQFF TRBV7-3 - TRBJ2-1
CASSYSNSYGYTF TRBV6-5 - TRBJ1-2
CASSESQGRSYNEQFF TRBV25-1 - TRBJ2-1
CASSVSPEWGLETQYF TRBV9 few TRBJ2-5
CASSWLLAVPQYF TRBV5-1 - TRBJ2-3
CASSDSGGPDTQYF TRBV6-4 - TRBJ2-3
CASSLNKAETDTQYF TRBV12-3/TRBV12-4 few TRBJ2-3
CASSLVQQNTEAFF TRBV5-1 few TRBJ1-1
CASSQDRVPYEQYF TRBV4-1 - TRBJ2-7
CASGLVVASGRQIAFNEQYF TRBV12-5 - TRBJ2-7
CASSSLRDRLYGYTF TRBV6-5 - TRBJ1-2
CASSQEGGRRGYTF TRBV4-2 few TRBJ1-2